Each of the 8 T cell receptor beta chains below was sequenced from the same sample in a study of regulatory T cells in long-lasting Graves disease. Time point indicated: newly diagnosed GD, antithyroid drugs for less than 3 months. The TCR library was prepared using RNA isolated from PBMCs. Sequencing libraries for TCR beta were prepared with iRepertoire HTBI primers and Arm-PCR of CDR3 regions. TCRdb processed the multiplex PCR reads anew with MiXCR; each CDR3 protein has one entry. The profile shows hundreds of thousands of distinct CDR3 sequences, approximately 12% of them singletons. These data were also filed under a second study, of T cells in Graves' hyperthyroidism and ophthalmopathy.

The sample consisted of peripheral blood mononuclear cells (PBMCs), taken at new diagnosis, from a patient treated with antithyroid drugs. These receptors were taken from a woman in her 30s with Graves disease.

As for this clonotype: A much bigger clone sits one base away, suggesting this may be a read error. The CDR3 carries no conserved terminal phenylalanine or tryptophan, so it likely arises from a read error. This rearrangement joins TRBV12-3 or TRBV12-4 to TRBJ1-2; D call uncertain. The CDR3 has 16 residues. V was clipped by 4 bases and J by 4 bases, with 19 bases between them. The CDR3 region is CASSYPGSSTPYGYTL. As DNA, the CDR3 is TGTGCCAGCAGTTACCCGGGCAGTTCGACCCCCTATGGCTACACCCTC.

This clonotype was detected ten times or more. The CDR3, as DNA: TGTGCCAGCAGTGAAAGATCCAGGGGCAAAGAGACCCAGTACTTC. It yields the protein CASSERSRGKETQYF. The chain couples TRBV6-1 to TRBJ2-5; tentatively, D is TRBD1 (6 bases). Trimming pared 2 bases from V and 3 bases from J, leaving 13 bases between. The V gene's germline CDR1 is MNHNS and CDR2 SASEGT. The CDR3 is 15 residues long.

V usage is TRBV5-1 and J usage is TRBJ2-2; possible D gene TRBD2, 6 bases. CDR3 length: 14 amino acids. V lost 5 bases, J lost 5 bases, and 13 bases lay in between. The germline CDR1 and CDR2 sequences are SGHRS and YFSETQ. CDR3 region: CASREYAGTGELFF. The CDR3 region has the DNA TGCGCCAGCAGGGAGTACGCGGGGACCGGGGAGCTGTTTTTT. The whole variable domain, remainder taken from reference TRBV5-1 and TRBJ2-2, is KAGVTQTPRYLIKTRGQQVTLSCSPISGHRSVSWYQQTPGQGLQFLFEYFSETQRNKGNFPGRFSGRQFSNSRSEMNVSTLELGDSALYLCASREYAGTGELFFGEGSRLTVL.

This clonotype has a handful of counts. The chain links TRBV19 to TRBJ2-2, with D possibly being TRBD1 or TRBD2 (6 bases each). This CDR3 is 18 amino acids long. Trimming took 6 bases from V and 4 from J, leaving 24 bases between them. Per the germline V gene, CDR1 is LNHDA and CDR2 is SQIVND (reference sequence). CDR3 in amino acids: CASSLIRRGDLGTGELFF. As DNA, the CDR3 is TGTGCCAGTAGCCTAATAAGGAGGGGGGATTTAGGCACCGGGGAGCTGTTTTTT.

This chain connects TRBV6-5 to TRBJ1-1, with D possibly matching TRBD1 (6 bases). CDR1 and CDR2 (germline): MNHEY, SVGAGI. Trimming cost V 4 bases and J 2 bases, with 11 bases left between them. The CDR3 runs to 14 residues. The CDR3 reads CASSSGGQNTEAFF. CDR3 DNA sequence: TGTGCCAGCAGTTCGGGGGGACAAAACACTGAAGCTTTCTTT.

This clonotype was seen more than once but under ten times. The V and J genes are TRBV2 and TRBJ2-3; no reliable D call. V lost 4 bases and J lost 6, with 8 bases in between. Germline values: CDR1 SNHLY, CDR2 FYNNEI. The CDR3 runs 12 residues. CDR3: CASSVGPDTQYF. DNA for the CDR3: TGTGCCAGCAGTGTAGGGCCTGATACGCAGTATTTT.

This clonotype was recorded many times. The rearrangement links TRBV24-1 to TRBJ2-1; TRBD1 might be the D (6 bases). The V gene's germline CDR1 is KGHDR and CDR2 SFDVKD. Trimming cost V 4 bases and J 0 bases, with 12 bases left between them. The length of the CDR3 is 16 residues. The CDR3, as DNA: TGTGCCACCAGTGACCGAACGGACAGCTCCTACAATGAGCAGTTCTTC. This encodes CATSDRTDSSYNEQFF.

This clonotype came up a few times. The chain couples TRBV18 to TRBJ1-1, with D hard to call. The V gene's germline CDR1 is KGHSH and CDR2 LQKENI. The V end lost 5 bases, the J end lost 5 bases, and 15 bases lay between the germline ends. CDR3 size: 14 residues. DNA for the CDR3: TGTGCCAGCTCAGTTTGGGGATTTAAAACTGAAGCTTTCTTT. It codes for CASSVWGFKTEAFF.